Reported below is one T cell receptor beta chain. No antigen is known for it. The data derive from a study of T cell responses to AZD1222 COVID-19 vaccine. Findings of the study overall: Vaccine-related CD4 TCRs covered spike, predominating at 160-218 and 743-854.

The table came from immunoSEQ multiplex PCR; TCRdb's copy has only in-frame clones and leaves some out. The sample consists of about 170,000 clones, 85% to 95% of them appearing once. Germline lookup yields CDR1 MNHEY and CDR2 SVGAGI. The V end was cut by 0 bases, the J end by 2 bases, with 11 bases between. This CDR3 comprises 16 residues. This clonotype originated in an adult in good health. J is TRBJ1-5 and V is TRBV6-5; D might be TRBD1 (5 bases). The starting material was peripheral blood, obtained on day 0 of AZD1222 vaccination. CDR3 in DNA: TGTGCCAGCAGTTACTCGGGGGGGGAGGGCAATCAGCCCCAGCATTTT. It translates to CASSYSGGEGNQPQHF.